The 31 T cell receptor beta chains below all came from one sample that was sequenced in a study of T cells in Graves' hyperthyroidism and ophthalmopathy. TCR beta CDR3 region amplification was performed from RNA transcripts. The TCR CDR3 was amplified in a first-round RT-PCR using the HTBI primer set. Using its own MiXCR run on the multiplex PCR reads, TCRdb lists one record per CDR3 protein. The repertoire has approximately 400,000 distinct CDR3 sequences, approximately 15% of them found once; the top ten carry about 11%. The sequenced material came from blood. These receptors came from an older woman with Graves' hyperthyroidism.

The CDR3 region is CSVEGVGGYEQYF. In DNA, the CDR3 is TGCAGCGTTGAAGGGGTCGGGGGCTACGAGCAGTACTTC. The chain links TRBV29-1 to TRBJ2-7; maybe TRBD2 (6 bases). Deletions cut 1 base from V and 3 bases from J, with 10 bases between. The germline V gene encodes CDR1 SQVTM and CDR2 ANQGSEA. CDR3 length: 13 residues.

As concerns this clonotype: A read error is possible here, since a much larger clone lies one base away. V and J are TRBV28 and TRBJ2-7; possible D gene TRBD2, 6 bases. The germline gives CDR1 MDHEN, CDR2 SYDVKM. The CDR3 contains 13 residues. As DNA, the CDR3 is TGTGCCAGCAGTTTGCGGGGTCCCTACGGGCAGTACTTC. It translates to CASSLRGPYGQYF.

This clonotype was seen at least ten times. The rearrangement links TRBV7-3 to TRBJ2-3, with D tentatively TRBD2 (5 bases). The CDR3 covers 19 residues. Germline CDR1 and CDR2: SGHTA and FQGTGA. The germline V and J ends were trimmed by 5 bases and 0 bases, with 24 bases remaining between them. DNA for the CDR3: TGTGCCAGCAGCCCCAAGGGAGAGCTTTCCCTTCTTAGCACAGATACGCAGTATTTT. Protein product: CASSPKGELSLLSTDTQYF. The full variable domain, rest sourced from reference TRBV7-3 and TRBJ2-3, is GAGVSQTPSNKVTEKGKYVELRCDPISGHTALYWYRQSLGQGPEFLIYFQGTGAADDSGLPNDRFFAVRPEGSVSTLKIQRTERGDSAVYLCASSPKGELSLLSTDTQYFGPGTRLTVL.

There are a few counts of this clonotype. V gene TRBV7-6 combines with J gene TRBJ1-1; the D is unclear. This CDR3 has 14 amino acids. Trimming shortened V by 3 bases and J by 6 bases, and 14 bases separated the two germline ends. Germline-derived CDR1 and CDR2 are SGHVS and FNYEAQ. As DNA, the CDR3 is TGTGCCAGCAGCTTCCAGAGGAAGGTACCTGAAGCTTTCTTT. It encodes CASSFQRKVPEAFF.

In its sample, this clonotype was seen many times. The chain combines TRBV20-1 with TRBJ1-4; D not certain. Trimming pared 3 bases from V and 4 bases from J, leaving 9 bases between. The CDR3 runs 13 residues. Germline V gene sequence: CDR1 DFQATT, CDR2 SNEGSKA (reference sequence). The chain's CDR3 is CSARRQFNEKLFF. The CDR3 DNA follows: TGCAGTGCTAGGCGCCAGTTTAATGAAAAACTGTTTTTT.

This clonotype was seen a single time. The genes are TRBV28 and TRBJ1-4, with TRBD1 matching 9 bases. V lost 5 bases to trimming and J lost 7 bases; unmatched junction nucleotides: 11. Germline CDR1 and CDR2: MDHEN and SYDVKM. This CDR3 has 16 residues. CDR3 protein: CASSPLTGGLGEKLFF. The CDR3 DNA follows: TGTGCCAGCAGTCCACTGACAGGGGGGCTAGGTGAAAAACTGTTTTTT.

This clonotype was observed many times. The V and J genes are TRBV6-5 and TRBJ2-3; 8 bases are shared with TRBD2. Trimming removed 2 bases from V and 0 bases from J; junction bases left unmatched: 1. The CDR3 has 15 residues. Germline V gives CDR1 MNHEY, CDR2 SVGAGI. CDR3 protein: CASSYTSGSTDTQYF. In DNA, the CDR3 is TGTGCCAGCAGTTACACTAGCGGAAGCACAGATACGCAGTATTTT.

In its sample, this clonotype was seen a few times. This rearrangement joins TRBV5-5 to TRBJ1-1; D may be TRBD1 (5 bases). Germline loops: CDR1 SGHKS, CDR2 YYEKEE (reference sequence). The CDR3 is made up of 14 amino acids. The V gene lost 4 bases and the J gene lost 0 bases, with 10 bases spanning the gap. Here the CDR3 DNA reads TGTGCCAGCAGCGTTGGACACGTGAACACTGAAGCTTTCTTT. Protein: CASSVGHVNTEAFF.

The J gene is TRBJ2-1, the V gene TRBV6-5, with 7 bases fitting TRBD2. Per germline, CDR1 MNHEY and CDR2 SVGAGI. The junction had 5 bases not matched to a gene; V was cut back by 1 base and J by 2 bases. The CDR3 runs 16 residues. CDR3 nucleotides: TGTGCCAGCAGTTACTGGGCTAGCGGAGCCTACAATGAGCAGTTCTTC. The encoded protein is CASSYWASGAYNEQFF.

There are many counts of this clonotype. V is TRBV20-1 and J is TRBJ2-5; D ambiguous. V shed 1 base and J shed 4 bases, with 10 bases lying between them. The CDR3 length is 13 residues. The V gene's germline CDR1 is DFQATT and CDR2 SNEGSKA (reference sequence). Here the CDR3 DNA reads TGCAGTGCTAGAGTGGATGCTGGAGAGACCCAGTACTTC. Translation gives CSARVDAGETQYF.

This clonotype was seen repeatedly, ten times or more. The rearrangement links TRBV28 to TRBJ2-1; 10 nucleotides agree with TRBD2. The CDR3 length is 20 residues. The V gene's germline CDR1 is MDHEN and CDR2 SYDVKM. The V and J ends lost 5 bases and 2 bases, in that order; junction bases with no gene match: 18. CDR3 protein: CASSPRNYGAGGPTYNEQFF. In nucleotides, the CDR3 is TGTGCCAGCAGTCCTCGAAACTATGGAGCGGGAGGGCCCACCTACAATGAGCAGTTCTTC.

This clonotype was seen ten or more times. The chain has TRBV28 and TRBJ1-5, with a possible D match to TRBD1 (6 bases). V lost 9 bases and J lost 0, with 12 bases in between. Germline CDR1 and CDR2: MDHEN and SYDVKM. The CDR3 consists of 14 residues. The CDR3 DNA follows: TGTGCCAGTTCGGACAGATATAGCAATCAGCCCCAGCATTTT. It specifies CASSDRYSNQPQHF.

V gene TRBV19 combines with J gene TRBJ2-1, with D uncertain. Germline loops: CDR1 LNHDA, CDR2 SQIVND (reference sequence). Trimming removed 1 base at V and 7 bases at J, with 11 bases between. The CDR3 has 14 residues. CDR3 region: CASSIVTRNNEQFF. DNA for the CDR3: TGTGCCAGTAGTATAGTTACCAGGAATAATGAGCAGTTCTTC. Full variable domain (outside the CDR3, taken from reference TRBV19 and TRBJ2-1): DGGITQSPKYLFRKEGQNVTLSCEQNLNHDAMYWYRQDPGQGLRLIYYSQIVNDFQKGDIAEGYSVSREKKESFPLTVTSAQKNPTAFYLCASSIVTRNNEQFFGPGTRLTVL.

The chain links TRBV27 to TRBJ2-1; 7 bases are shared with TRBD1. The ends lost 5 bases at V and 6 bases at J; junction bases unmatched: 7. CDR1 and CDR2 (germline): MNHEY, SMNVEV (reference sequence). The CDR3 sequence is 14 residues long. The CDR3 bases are TGTGCCAGCAGTATAAGACAGGGCGGCAATGAGCAGTTCTTC. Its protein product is CASSIRQGGNEQFF.

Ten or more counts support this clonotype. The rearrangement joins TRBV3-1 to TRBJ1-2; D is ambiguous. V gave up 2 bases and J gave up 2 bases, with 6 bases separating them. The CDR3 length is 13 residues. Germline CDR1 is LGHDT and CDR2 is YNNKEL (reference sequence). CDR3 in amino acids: CASSQPLNYGYTF. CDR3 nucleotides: TGTGCCAGCAGCCAACCGTTGAACTATGGCTACACCTTC.

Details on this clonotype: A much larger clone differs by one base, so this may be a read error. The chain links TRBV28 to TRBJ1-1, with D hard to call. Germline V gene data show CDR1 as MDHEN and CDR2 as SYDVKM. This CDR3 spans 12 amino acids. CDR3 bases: TGTGCCAGCAGTTTATTCAACAGTGAAGCTTTCTTT. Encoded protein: CASSLFNSEAFF.

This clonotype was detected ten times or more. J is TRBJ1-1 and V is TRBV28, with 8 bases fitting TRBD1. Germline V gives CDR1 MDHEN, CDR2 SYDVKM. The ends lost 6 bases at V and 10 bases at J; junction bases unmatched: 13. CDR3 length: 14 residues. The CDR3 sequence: CASSPNSRGRPAFF. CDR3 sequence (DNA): TGTGCCAGCAGCCCCAATTCCAGGGGGCGCCCAGCTTTCTTT.

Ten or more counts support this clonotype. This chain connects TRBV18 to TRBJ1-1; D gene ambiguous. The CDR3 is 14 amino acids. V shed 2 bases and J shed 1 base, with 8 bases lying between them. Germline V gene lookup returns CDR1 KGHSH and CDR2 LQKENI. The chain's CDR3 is CASSPAAANTEAFF. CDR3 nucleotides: TGTGCCAGCTCACCAGCTGCCGCGAACACTGAAGCTTTCTTT.

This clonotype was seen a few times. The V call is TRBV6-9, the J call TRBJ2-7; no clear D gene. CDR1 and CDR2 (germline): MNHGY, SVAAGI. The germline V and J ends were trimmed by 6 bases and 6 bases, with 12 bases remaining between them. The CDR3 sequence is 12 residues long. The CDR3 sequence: CASSLLVAEQYF. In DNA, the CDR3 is TGTGCCAGCAGCTTATTAGTCGCCGAGCAGTACTTC.

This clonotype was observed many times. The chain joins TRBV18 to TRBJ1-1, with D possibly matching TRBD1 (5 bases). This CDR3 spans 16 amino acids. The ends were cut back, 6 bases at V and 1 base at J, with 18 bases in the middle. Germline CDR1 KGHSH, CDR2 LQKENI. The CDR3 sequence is CASSWQSGTTNTEAFF. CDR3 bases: TGTGCCAGCTCCTGGCAATCGGGGACGACGAACACTGAAGCTTTCTTT.

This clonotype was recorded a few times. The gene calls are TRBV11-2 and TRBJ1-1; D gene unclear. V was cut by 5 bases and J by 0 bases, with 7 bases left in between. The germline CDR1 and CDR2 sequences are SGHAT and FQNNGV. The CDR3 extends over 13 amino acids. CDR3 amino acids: CASSAAMNTEAFF. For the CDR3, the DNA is TGTGCCAGCAGCGCGGCAATGAACACTGAAGCTTTCTTT.

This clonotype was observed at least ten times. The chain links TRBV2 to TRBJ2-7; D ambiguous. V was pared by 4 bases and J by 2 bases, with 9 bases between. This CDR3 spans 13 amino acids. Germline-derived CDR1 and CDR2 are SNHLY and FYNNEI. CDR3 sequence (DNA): TGTGCCAGCAGTGTTAGCTTCACCTACGAGCAGTACTTC. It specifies CASSVSFTYEQYF.

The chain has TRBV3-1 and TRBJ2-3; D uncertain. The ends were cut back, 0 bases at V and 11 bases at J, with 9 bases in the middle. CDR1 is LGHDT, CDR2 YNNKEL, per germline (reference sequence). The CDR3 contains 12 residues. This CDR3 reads CASSQEGMKQYF. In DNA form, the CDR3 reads TGTGCCAGCAGCCAAGAAGGGATGAAGCAGTATTTT.

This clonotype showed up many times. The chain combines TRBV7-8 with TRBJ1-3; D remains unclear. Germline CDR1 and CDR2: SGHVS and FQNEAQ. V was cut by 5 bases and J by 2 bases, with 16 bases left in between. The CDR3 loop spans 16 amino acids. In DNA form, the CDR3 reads TGTGCCAGCAGCCCACCGGCTTTAGGGACTGGAAACACCATATATTTT. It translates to CASSPPALGTGNTIYF.

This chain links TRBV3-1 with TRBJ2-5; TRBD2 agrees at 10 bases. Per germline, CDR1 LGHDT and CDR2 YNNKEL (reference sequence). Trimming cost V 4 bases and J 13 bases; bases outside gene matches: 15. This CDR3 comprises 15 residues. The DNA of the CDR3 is TGTGCCAGCAGCCCAGGGGCTAGCGGGAGAGGAAGGGTGTACTTC. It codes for CASSPGASGRGRVYF.

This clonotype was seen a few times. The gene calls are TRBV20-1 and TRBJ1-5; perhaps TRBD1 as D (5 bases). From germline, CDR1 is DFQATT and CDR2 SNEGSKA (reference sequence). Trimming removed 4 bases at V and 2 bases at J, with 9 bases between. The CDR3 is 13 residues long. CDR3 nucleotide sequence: TGCAGTGCTACCAGGGATGGCAATCAGCCCCAGCATTTT. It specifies CSATRDGNQPQHF.

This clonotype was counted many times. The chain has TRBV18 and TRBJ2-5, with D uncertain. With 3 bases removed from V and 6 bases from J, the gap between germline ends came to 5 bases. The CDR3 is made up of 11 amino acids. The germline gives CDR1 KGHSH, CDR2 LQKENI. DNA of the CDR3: TGTGCCAGCTCACCGGGAAAGACCCAGTACTTC. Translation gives CASSPGKTQYF.

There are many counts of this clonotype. The CDR3 is CASSYVNIADTQYF. In DNA form, the CDR3 reads TGTGCCAGCAGTTACGTCAATATAGCGGATACGCAGTATTTT. The rearrangement joins TRBV6-6 to TRBJ2-3; possibly TRBD2 for D (5 bases). The V gene's germline CDR1 is MNHNY and CDR2 SVGAGI (reference sequence). This CDR3 region has 14 residues. V lost 2 bases and J 6 bases, leaving 12 bases between the germline ends.

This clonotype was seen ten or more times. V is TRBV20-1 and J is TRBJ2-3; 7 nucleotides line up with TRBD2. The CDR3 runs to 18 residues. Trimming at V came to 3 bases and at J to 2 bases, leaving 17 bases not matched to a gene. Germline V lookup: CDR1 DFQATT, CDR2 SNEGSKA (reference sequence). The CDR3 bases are TGCAGTGCTAGCCCTCCCATGGGGAGGGACTTAAACACAGATACGCAGTATTTT. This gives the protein CSASPPMGRDLNTDTQYF.

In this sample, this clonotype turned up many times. The CDR3 region is CSPIDLSTERRRGYTF. As DNA, the CDR3 is TGCAGTCCCATCGATCTCTCGACAGAGCGGAGGCGAGGCTACACCTTC. The rearrangement links TRBV20-1 to TRBJ1-2, with D possibly being TRBD1 (5 bases). The CDR3 runs 16 residues. The V gene's germline CDR1 is DFQATT and CDR2 SNEGSKA (reference sequence). The V gene lost 8 bases and the J gene lost 8 bases, with 30 bases spanning the gap.

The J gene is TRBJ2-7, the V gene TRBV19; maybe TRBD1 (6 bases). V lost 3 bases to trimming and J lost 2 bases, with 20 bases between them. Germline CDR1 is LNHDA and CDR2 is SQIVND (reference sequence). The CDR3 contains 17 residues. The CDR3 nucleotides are TGTGCCAGTAGTATGCAGGGGTCCCCTTCATTCCCCTACGAGCAGTACTTC. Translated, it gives CASSMQGSPSFPYEQYF.